The source of this T cell receptor (beta chain) is a study of technical replicates of blood from a few donors. The CDR3 length is 14 residues. Germline assignment: CDR1 MNHNS and CDR2 SASEGT. The junction had 10 bases not matched to a gene; V was cut back by 7 bases and J by 5 bases. Clones were sequenced by immunoSEQ multiplex PCR, and TCRdb holds only the in-frame ones, with some missing. The data show approximately 13,000 clones, around four fifths seen once. The receptor comes from a human donor in good health. Sequencing was carried out using PBMCs. The chain links TRBV6-1 to TRBJ2-5, with 7 nucleotides matching TRBD2. The CDR3 DNA reads TGTGCCAGCAAGGTGTGGGAGGGGCTCGAGACCCAGTACTTC. Amino acids: CASKVWEGLETQYF.